This T cell receptor (beta chain) was identified during a study of shared clonotypes between healthy human individuals. CD45RO-negative, CCR7-positively selected cells formed the naive CD8 fraction, excluding terminally differentiated effector memory CD45RA+ cells. Participating donors were healthy, HIV-negative adults free of recent acute infections or vaccinations. The CDR3 extends over 15 amino acids. Trimming at V came to 1 base and at J to 7 bases, leaving 7 bases not matched to a gene. Per the germline V gene, CDR1 is MDHEN and CDR2 is SYDVKM. Genomic DNA belonging to each subset was distributed in equal measure over several immunoSEQ plates. Data came from immunoSEQ multiplex PCR; TCRdb stores just in-frame clones and leaves some out. The sample includes about 2.1 million clones, approximately 94% of them seen just once.

This sequence was found in a man in his late teens or twenties in good health. Some clones in this sample may be carry-over from other donors' samples. The chain uses TRBV28 and TRBJ1-5; TRBD1 agrees at 7 bases. The sequenced sample was naive CD8+ T cells from PBMCs. Here the CDR3 DNA reads TGTGCCAGCAGTTTATCAGGGACAGTATACCAGCCCCAGCATTTT. Translation gives CASSLSGTVYQPQHF.